Given below is one T cell receptor (beta chain) in context. This record belongs to a study of blood T cell repertoires in COVID-19. Overall study: PBMCs, B-cell-depleted T cells, or T cells were the source of the cDNA or gDNA that made up the material.

Methods used by the authors: Reference gene primers were amplified, and this amplification served to estimate nucleated cell counts. Profiling relied on immunoSEQ multiplex PCR, and the TCRdb table lists in-frame clones only, not all of them. Clone size and V and J calls were adopted from that table, with D and trimming inferred from the DNA. Of almost 55,000 clones in the sample, just over 85% were seen once. V lost 6 bases, J lost 0 bases, and 14 bases lay in between. The CDR3 length is 15 residues. Germline CDR1 and CDR2: SGHRS and YFSETQ. Sequenced input: peripheral blood. The clonotype was recovered from a human donor in a cohort sampled during active COVID-19. The chain couples TRBV5-1 to TRBJ2-3; the D gene is possibly TRBD2 (6 bases). In nucleotides, the CDR3 is TGCGCCAGCATGTTGGAGGGAGCTAGCACAGATACGCAGTATTTT. Its translation: CASMLEGASTDTQYF.